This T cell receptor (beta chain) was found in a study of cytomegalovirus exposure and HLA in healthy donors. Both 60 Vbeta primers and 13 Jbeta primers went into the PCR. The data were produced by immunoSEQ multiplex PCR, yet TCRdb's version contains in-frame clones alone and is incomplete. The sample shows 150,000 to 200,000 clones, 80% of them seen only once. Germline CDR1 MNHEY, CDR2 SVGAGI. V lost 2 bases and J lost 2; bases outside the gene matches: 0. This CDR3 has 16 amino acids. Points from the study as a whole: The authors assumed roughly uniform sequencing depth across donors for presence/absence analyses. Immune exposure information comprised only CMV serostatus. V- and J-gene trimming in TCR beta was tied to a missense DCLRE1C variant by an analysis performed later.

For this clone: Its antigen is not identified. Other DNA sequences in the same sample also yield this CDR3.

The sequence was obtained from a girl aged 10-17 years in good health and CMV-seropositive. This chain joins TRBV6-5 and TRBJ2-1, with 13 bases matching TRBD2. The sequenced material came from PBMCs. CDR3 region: CASSYGTSGAYNEQFF. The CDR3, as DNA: TGTGCCAGCAGTTACGGGACTAGCGGGGCCTACAATGAGCAGTTCTTC.